The 7 T cell receptor beta chains given below trace back to one sample, sequenced in a study of shared clonotypes between healthy human individuals (dated by TCRdb to 2020 to 2021). Library preparation employed the immunoSEQ multiplex PCR assay. Here the immuneACCESS table is served through TCRdb, limited to in-frame sequences with V and J called. Missing clones are a known gap in these copies; in checked studies unresolved V genes cover under half, and the rest lacks a known reason. The sample table records 2.3 million or so clones; just over 90% of these occur just once. The top ten constitute 0.39% of the sample. Sequencing input: naive CD4+ T cells from PBMCs. What this sample's cell subset or site label stands for: CD45RA+ positively selected. The receptors stem from a man between 18 and 29 years old in good health. Some clones in this sample may be carry-over from other donors' samples.

V and J are TRBV7-8 and TRBJ1-2; 10 nucleotides match TRBD1. Germline V gene sequence: CDR1 SGHVS, CDR2 FQNEAQ. The CDR3 has 14 residues. With V trimmed by 4 bases and J by 4 bases, 3 bases remained unmatched. CDR3 in amino acids: CASSSDRGLYGYTF. The DNA for the CDR3 is TGTGCCAGCAGCTCAGACAGGGGGCTCTATGGCTACACCTTC.

The chain carries TRBV14 and TRBJ2-7; D is undetermined. The germline V and J ends were trimmed by 4 bases and 2 bases, with 9 bases remaining between them. The V gene's germline CDR1 is SGHDN and CDR2 FVKESK. The length of the CDR3 is 13 residues. CDR3 residues: CASSRAHPYEQYF. CDR3 DNA: TGTGCCAGCAGCCGGGCCCACCCCTACGAGCAGTACTTC.

The chain uses TRBV10-2 and TRBJ1-2; no clear D. Looked up from germline, CDR1 is WSHSY and CDR2 is SAAADI. The CDR3 contains 13 residues. V lost 3 bases and J 3 bases, leaving 8 bases between the germline ends. The CDR3 reads CASSERVHYGYTF. The CDR3 DNA is TGCGCCAGCAGTGAAAGGGTCCACTATGGCTACACCTTC.

The CDR3 DNA follows: TGCGCCAGCAGCCAAGATGCGGGCCGAGAGCAGTTCTTC. Translated: CASSQDAGREQFF. J is TRBJ2-1 and V is TRBV4-1; the D gene is possibly TRBD2 (5 bases). This CDR3 is 13 amino acids long. Trimming took off 0 bases at V and 10 bases at J, with 10 bases between the two ends. Germline CDR1 MGHRA, CDR2 YSYEKL.

The chain joins TRBV6-1 to TRBJ2-4; 8 nucleotides agree with TRBD2. V was pared by 8 bases and J by 9 bases, with 12 bases of the junction left unmatched. The CDR3 length is 14 residues. The germline V gene has CDR1 MNHNS and CDR2 SASEGT. The CDR3 reads CASRRAGASPIQYF. As DNA, the CDR3 is TGTGCCAGCCGACGAGCGGGAGCGAGTCCCATTCAGTACTTC.

The chain employs TRBV9 and TRBJ2-3; TRBD2 matches 7 bases. Trimming removed 3 bases from V and 5 bases from J; junction bases left unmatched: 6. CDR3 length equals 14 residues. Germline CDR1 and CDR2: SGDLS and YYNGEE. The CDR3 DNA reads as TGTGCCAGCAGCGCTCGCGGGAGAGAAGATACGCAGTATTTT. Protein product: CASSARGREDTQYF.

CDR3 residues: CASSLEGTQGETQYF. The CDR3 DNA follows: TGTGCCAGCAGCTTGGAAGGGACCCAGGGAGAGACCCAGTACTTC. The chain combines TRBV5-8 with TRBJ2-5; D tentatively fits TRBD1 or TRBD2 (5 bases each). Per the germline V gene, CDR1 is SGHTS and CDR2 is YDEGEE. V dropped 0 bases and J dropped 4 bases, with 13 bases sitting between them. There are 15 residues in the CDR3.